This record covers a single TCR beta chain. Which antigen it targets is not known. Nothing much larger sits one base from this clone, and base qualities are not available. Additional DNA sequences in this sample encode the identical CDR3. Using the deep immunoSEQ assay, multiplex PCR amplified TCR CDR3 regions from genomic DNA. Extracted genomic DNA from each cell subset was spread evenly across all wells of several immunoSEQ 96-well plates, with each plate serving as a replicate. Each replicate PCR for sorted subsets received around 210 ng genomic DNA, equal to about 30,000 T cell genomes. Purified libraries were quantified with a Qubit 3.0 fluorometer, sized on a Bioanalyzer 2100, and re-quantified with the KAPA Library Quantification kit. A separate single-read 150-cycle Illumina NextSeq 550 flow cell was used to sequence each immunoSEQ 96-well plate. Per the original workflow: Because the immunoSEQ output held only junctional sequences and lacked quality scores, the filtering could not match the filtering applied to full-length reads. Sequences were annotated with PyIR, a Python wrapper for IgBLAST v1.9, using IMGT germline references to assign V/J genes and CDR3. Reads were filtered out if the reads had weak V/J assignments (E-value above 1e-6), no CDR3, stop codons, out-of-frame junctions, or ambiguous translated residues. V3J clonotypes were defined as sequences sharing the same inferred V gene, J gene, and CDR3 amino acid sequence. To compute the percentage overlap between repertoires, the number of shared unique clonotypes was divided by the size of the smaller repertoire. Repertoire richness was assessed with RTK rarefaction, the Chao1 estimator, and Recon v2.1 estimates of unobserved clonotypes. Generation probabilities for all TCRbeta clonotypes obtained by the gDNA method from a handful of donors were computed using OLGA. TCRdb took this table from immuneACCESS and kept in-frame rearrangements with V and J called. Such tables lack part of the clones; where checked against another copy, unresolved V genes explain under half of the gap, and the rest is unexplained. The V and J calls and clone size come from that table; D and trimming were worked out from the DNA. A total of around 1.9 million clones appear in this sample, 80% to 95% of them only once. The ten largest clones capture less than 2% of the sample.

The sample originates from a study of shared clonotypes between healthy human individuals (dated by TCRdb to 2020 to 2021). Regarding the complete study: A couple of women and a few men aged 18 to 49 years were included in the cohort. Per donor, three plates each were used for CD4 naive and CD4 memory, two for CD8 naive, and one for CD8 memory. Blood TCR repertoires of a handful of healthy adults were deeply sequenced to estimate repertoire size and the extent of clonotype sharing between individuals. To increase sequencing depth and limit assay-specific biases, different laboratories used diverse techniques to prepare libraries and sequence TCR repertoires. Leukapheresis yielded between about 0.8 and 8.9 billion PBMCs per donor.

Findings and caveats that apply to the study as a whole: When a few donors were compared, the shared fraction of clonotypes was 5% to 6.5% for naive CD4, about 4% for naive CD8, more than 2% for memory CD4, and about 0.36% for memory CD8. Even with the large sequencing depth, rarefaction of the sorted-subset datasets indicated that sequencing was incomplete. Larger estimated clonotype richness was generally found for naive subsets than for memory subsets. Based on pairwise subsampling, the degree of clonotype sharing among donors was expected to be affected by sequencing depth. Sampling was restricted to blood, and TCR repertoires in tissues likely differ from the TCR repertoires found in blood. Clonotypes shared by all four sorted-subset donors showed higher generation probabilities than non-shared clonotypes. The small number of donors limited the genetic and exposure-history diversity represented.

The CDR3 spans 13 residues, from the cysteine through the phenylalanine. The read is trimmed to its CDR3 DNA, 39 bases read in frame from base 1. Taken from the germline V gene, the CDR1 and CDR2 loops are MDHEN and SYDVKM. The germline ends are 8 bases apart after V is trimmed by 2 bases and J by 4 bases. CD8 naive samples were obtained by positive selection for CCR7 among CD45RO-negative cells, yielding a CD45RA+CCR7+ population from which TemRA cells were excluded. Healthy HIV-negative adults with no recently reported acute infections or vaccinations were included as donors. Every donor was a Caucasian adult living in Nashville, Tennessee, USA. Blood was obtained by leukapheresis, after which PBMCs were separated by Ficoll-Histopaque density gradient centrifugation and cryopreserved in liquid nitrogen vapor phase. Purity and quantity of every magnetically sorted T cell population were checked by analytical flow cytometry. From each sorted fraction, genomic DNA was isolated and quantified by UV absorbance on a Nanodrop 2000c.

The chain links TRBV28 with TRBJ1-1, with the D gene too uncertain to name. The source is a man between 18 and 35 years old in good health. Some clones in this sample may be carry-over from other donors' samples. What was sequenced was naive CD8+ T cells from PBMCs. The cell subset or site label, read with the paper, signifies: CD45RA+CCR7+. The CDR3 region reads CASSLTGRTEAFF. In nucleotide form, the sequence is TGTGCCAGCAGTTTAACCGGGCGCACTGAAGCTTTCTTT.